These T cell receptor beta chains were read from a single sample in a study of T cells in Graves' hyperthyroidism and ophthalmopathy. TCRdb redid the calling of the multiplex PCR reads with MiXCR, one entry per CDR3 protein. The sample lists under 400,000 distinct CDR3 sequences; 15% to 20% were seen once. The sample comprised blood. Receptors were obtained from a woman in her thirties or forties with Graves' ophthalmopathy. Both conserved end residues are part of each CDR3. D genes are given only for firm matches. Size is omitted from some rows. Given values are once, few, many or a class for expanded clones.

size: NA; J: TRBJ2-5; V: TRBV7-8; D: NA; DNA: TGTGCCAGCAGCTTAGCTGGGGGGCCGGTAGAGACCCAGTACTTC; CDR3: CASSLAGGPVETQYF
size: many; J: TRBJ2-7; V: TRBV9; D: NA; DNA: TGTGCCAGCAACCAACATGGGGGGTCCTACGAGCAGTACTTC; CDR3: CASNQHGGSYEQYF
size: many; J: TRBJ1-1; V: TRBV4-1; D: NA; DNA: TGCGCCAGCAGCCAAGGAGTCAGGGCCACTGAAGCTTTCTTT; CDR3: CASSQGVRATEAFF
size: NA; J: TRBJ2-7; V: TRBV6-1; D: NA; DNA: TGTGCCAGCAGGGGATCAGGAGTGGCCTACGAGCAGTACTTC; CDR3: CASRGSGVAYEQYF
size: NA; J: TRBJ2-7; V: TRBV29-1; D: TRBD1; DNA: TGCAGCGTTGTCGGGACAGGGTCCTACGAGCAGTACTTC; CDR3: CSVVGTGSYEQYF
size: NA; J: TRBJ2-7; V: TRBV24-1; D: TRBD2; DNA: TGTGCCACCAGTTCGACTAGCGGAGCCTACGAGCAGTACTTC; CDR3: CATSSTSGAYEQYF
size: NA; J: TRBJ2-7; V: TRBV6-2/TRBV6-3; D: NA; DNA: TGTGCCAGCAGTTATACTCCGACCTACGAGCAGTACTTC; CDR3: CASSYTPTYEQYF
size: few; J: TRBJ2-7; V: TRBV4-1; D: TRBD2; DNA: TGCGCCAGCAGCCAAGGTCCCGGGACTAGTTCCTACGAGCAGTACTTC; CDR3: CASSQGPGTSSYEQYF
size: many; J: TRBJ1-5; V: TRBV27; D: NA; DNA: TGTGCCAGCAGTTTATCATCGAGGGGGGGGAATCAGCCCCAGCATTTT; CDR3: CASSLSSRGGNQPQHF
size: many; J: TRBJ2-1; V: TRBV6-1; D: TRBD2; DNA: TGTGCCAGCCGGGGTAGCGGGAGTCATGAGCAGTTCTTC; CDR3: CASRGSGSHEQFF
size: many; J: TRBJ1-1; V: TRBV16; D: NA; DNA: TGTGCCAGCGGCGGGGATGAAGCTGAAGCTTTCTTT; CDR3: CASGGDEAEAFF
size: few; J: TRBJ1-5; V: TRBV4-1; D: NA; DNA: TGCGCCAGCAGCTACTTGGCCAGGAATCAGCCCCAGCATTTT; CDR3: CASSYLARNQPQHF
size: many; J: TRBJ2-7; V: TRBV5-5; D: NA; DNA: TGTGCCAGCAGCCCGTCTCGACAGGTCGGCTACGAGCAGTACTTC; CDR3: CASSPSRQVGYEQYF
size: many; J: TRBJ2-5; V: TRBV20-1; D: TRBD2; DNA: TGCAGTGCTAGTTCTCGGGGGGACCGATTCTCGGGAGTGCGGGAGACCCAGTACTTC; CDR3: CSASSRGDRFSGVRETQYF
size: many; J: TRBJ1-1; V: TRBV30; D: NA; DNA: TGTGCCTGGAGTGGACAGCCCAATTCGGGGGACACTGAAGCTTTCTTT; CDR3: CAWSGQPNSGDTEAFF
size: many; J: TRBJ2-7; V: TRBV29-1; D: TRBD2; DNA: TGCAGCGTTGAAGGACTAGCGGACAGTTCTAGCTCCTACGAGCAGTACTTC; CDR3: CSVEGLADSSSSYEQYF
size: NA; J: TRBJ2-2; V: TRBV6-1; D: TRBD2; DNA: TGTGCCAGCAGCCCACAGCGGGAGGCCCCCACCGGGGAGCTGTTTTTT; CDR3: CASSPQREAPTGELFF
size: many; J: TRBJ2-2; V: TRBV12-3/TRBV12-4; D: TRBD2; DNA: TGTGCCAGCAGTTTAGTAGCGGGGACTAACACCGGGGAGCTGTTTTTT; CDR3: CASSLVAGTNTGELFF
size: many; J: TRBJ1-1; V: TRBV12-3/TRBV12-4; D: NA; DNA: TGTGCCAGCTTTGGAGGGGCGGGGACTGAAGCTTTCTTT; CDR3: CASFGGAGTEAFF
size: many; J: TRBJ2-7; V: TRBV12-3/TRBV12-4; D: TRBD2; DNA: TGTGCCAGCAGTTCGGGGACTAGCGGGAGGGGATACGAGCAGTACTTC; CDR3: CASSSGTSGRGYEQYF
size: many; J: TRBJ1-1; V: TRBV5-1; D: NA; DNA: TGCGCCAGCAGCTTGAACCAGTACACTGAAGCTTTCTTT; CDR3: CASSLNQYTEAFF